The following is a TCR beta chain sequence with its context. Its antigen is still unknown. Germline lookup yields CDR1 MDHEN and CDR2 SYDVKM. V was clipped by 1 base and J by 0 bases, with 15 bases between them. The CDR3 totals 18 residues. The sample is drawn from a study of shared clonotypes between healthy human individuals. Findings of the study overall: Memory subsets had estimated richness that was generally smaller than that of naive subsets. The represented genetic and exposure-history diversity was limited by the small number of donors.

DNA at 150 to 200 ng, roughly 27,000 T cell genomes, went into sorted-subset replicate PCRs. Assay used: immunoSEQ multiplex PCR; TCRdb lists only in-frame clones, some missing. The table includes about 680,000 clones, under 80% detected once. From CD4+ cells came CD45RA+ naive and CD45RA-negative memory subsets. J is TRBJ2-2 and V is TRBV28, with D perhaps TRBD1 (5 bases). This TCR was sampled from a woman under 40 in good health. Sample: memory CD4+ T cells sorted from blood. Indicated subset: CD45RA-negative fraction. CDR3 sequence reads: CASSLFGVWTPNTGELFF. DNA of the CDR3: TGTGCCAGCAGTTTATTCGGAGTGTGGACACCGAACACCGGGGAGCTGTTTTTT.